The clone carrying this T cell receptor beta chain has only a few counts. Its antigen is currently unknown. The sample belongs to a study of early T cells in non-severe SARS-CoV-2 infection. The wider study: Sequencing was performed on bulk RNA from unsorted whole blood, leaving chains unpaired.

Trimming pared 5 bases from V and 3 bases from J, leaving 11 bases between. This CDR3 has 13 amino acids. The germline CDR1 and CDR2 sequences are SEHNR and FQNEAQ (reference sequence). Study results and limitations: VDJdb matching skewed toward anti-spike CD8 responses, missing private and CD4 specificities.

The library protocol tagged individual cDNA molecules with unique molecular identifiers. TCRdb reanalysed the 5' RACE reads using MiXCR and keeps one entry per CDR3 protein. This table holds over 30,000 distinct CDR3 sequences, 4% to 5% found once. The TCR comes from an adult who was a healthcare worker with PCR-confirmed SARS-CoV-2 infection or an uninfected control (not recorded which). The source material was whole blood. The chain joins TRBV7-9 to TRBJ2-7, with D maybe TRBD1 (6 bases). The CDR3: CASSTTGIYEQYF. Here the CDR3 DNA reads TGTGCCAGCAGCACAACAGGGATCTACGAGCAGTACTTC.